Listed below are T cell receptor beta chains from one sample, sequenced in a study of graft-versus-host responses after intestinal transplantation. This table comes from immunoSEQ multiplex PCR, and its TCRdb copy is limited to in-frame clones, with some not included. Here the sample spans about 12,000 clones, around 83% being singletons. Sequenced here: PBMCs, sampled roughly 19 weeks after transplant. Receptors were obtained from a human patient who received an intestinal transplant, so some T cells may come from the graft donor. CDR3s include the opening cysteine and the closing phenylalanine or tryptophan. D genes are given only for firm matches. Some rows have no size entry. The others give once, few or many, or a class for an expanded clone.

size	length	D	J	V	CDR3	DNA
NA	13	NA	TRBJ1-4	TRBV5-1	CASNRDNNEKLFF	TGCGCCAGCAACCGGGACAATAATGAAAAACTGTTTTTT
NA	15	TRBD2	TRBJ2-5	TRBV27	CASSRYSGSGETQYF	TGTGCCAGCAGTCGCTATAGCGGGAGTGGCGAGACCCAGTACTTC
NA	13	NA	TRBJ1-5	TRBV18	CASSPDSNQPQHF	TGTGCCAGCTCACCCGATAGCAATCAGCCCCAGCATTTT
NA	13	NA	TRBJ2-7	TRBV11-2	CASSFGNGYEQYF	TGTGCCAGCAGCTTCGGGAACGGCTACGAGCAGTACTTC
NA	12	NA	TRBJ1-1	TRBV11-2	CASSLEPVEAFF	TGTGCCAGCAGCTTAGAGCCGGTTGAAGCTTTCTTT
NA	13	NA	TRBJ1-1	TRBV19	CASSMWGNTEAFF	TGTGCCAGTAGTATGTGGGGGAACACTGAAGCTTTCTTT
NA	16	TRBD1	TRBJ2-1	TRBV14	CASSQGDRLRFDEQFF	TGTGCCAGCAGCCAGGGGGACAGGTTACGGTTCGATGAGCAGTTCTTC
NA	16	NA	TRBJ1-1	TRBV5-4	CASSPGTAYGGTEAFF	TGTGCCAGCAGCCCCGGGACGGCTTATGGAGGCACTGAAGCTTTCTTT
NA	15	TRBD1	TRBJ1-2	TRBV6-1	CASSEAGGRNYGYTF	TGTGCCAGCAGTGAAGCAGGGGGCCGAAACTATGGCTACACCTTC
NA	17	NA	TRBJ2-6	TRBV14	CASSGQSRGAGANVLTF	TGTGCCAGCAGCGGACAGTCGAGGGGAGCTGGGGCCAACGTCCTGACTTTC
NA	14	NA	TRBJ1-1	TRBV19	CASNLQGSYTEAFF	TGTGCCAGTAACCTACAGGGCTCGTACACTGAAGCTTTCTTT
NA	13	NA	TRBJ2-2	TRBV6-1	CASRLSDAGELFF	TGTGCCAGCAGGCTTAGTGACGCCGGGGAGCTGTTTTTT
NA	15	NA	TRBJ2-7	TRBV27	CASSLRGLGGYEQYF	TGTGCCAGCAGCCTTAGGGGCCTTGGGGGCTACGAGCAGTACTTC
NA	15	NA	TRBJ1-6	TRBV18	CASSERTGNNSPLHF	TGTGCCAGCTCAGAAAGAACAGGGAATAATTCACCCCTCCACTTT
NA	13	NA	TRBJ2-2	TRBV6-4	CASSEGTTGELFF	TGTGCCAGCAGTGAAGGAACCACCGGGGAGCTGTTTTTT
NA	13	NA	TRBJ2-5	TRBV30	CASQGSHQETQYF	TGTGCCTCTCAGGGCTCTCACCAAGAGACCCAGTACTTC
NA	13	NA	TRBJ2-7	TRBV27	CASSFSESYEQYF	TGTGCCAGCAGTTTTTCAGAATCCTACGAGCAGTACTTC
NA	15	TRBD1	TRBJ2-3	TRBV9	CASSPTDRSTDTQYF	TGTGCCAGCAGCCCCACGGACAGGAGCACAGATACGCAGTATTTT
NA	17	NA	TRBJ2-1	TRBV28	CASSSSRGGGAYNEQFF	NA
NA	12	NA	TRBJ1-1	TRBV5-1	CASSRGNTEAFF	TGCGCCAGCAGTCGAGGGAACACTGAAGCTTTCTTT
NA	16	TRBD2	TRBJ2-6	TRBV4-2	CASETSGVSGANVLTF	TGTGCCAGCGAAACTAGCGGGGTATCTGGGGCCAACGTCCTGACTTTC
once	12	NA	TRBJ1-5	TRBV6-1	CASRGGSLAQHF	TGTGCCAGCAGGGGGGGATCATTGGCCCAGCATTTT
NA	16	TRBD2	TRBJ2-3	TRBV7-3	CASSLGLAGSTDTQYF	TGTGCCAGCAGCTTAGGATTAGCGGGATCCACAGATACGCAGTATTTT
NA	17	NA	TRBJ2-7	TRBV7-9	CASSPNAPGPPTHEQYF	TGTGCCAGCAGCCCTAACGCCCCCGGGCCGCCTACCCACGAGCAGTACTTC